The clone carrying this T cell receptor (beta chain) appeared a few times. Its antigen is undetermined. The CDR3 has 15 amino acids. The germline gives CDR1 SGDLS, CDR2 YYNGEE. V dropped 0 bases and J dropped 5; count of bases not matched to a gene: 4. This sample is drawn from a study of shared clonotypes between healthy human individuals. At the level of the study: With ages of 18 to 49, the donors were two women and a few men.

Regarding the study as a whole: Only blood was sampled; tissue repertoires likely differ. On the whole, naive subsets had larger estimated richness than memory subsets had.

Method: immunoSEQ multiplex PCR; TCRdb's copy keeps in-frame clones and lacks some. This sample has hundreds of thousands of clones, with roughly 72% found just once. Sequenced: memory CD4+ T cells sorted from blood. Sample subset: CD45RA-negative fraction. This rearrangement joins TRBV9 to TRBJ2-3; 9 nucleotides match TRBD2. The sequence derives from a woman in her thirties in good health. The CDR3 reads CASSVVAGVLDTQYF. CDR3 coding DNA: TGTGCCAGCAGCGTAGTAGCGGGAGTCCTAGATACGCAGTATTTT. Together with reference TRBV9 and TRBJ2-3, the CDR3 gives the full variable domain: DSGVTQTPKHLITATGQRVTLRCSPRSGDLSVYWYQQSLDQGLQFLIQYYNGEERAKGNILERFSAQQFPDLHSELNLSSLELGDSALYFCASSVVAGVLDTQYFGPGTRLTVL.